The 7 T cell receptor beta chains in this list originate from one sample, sequenced in a study of blood T cell repertoires in COVID-19. Data came from immunoSEQ multiplex PCR; TCRdb stores just in-frame clones and leaves some out. Counted here are around 310,000 clones, around nine tenths occurring once; the ten biggest clones make up roughly a tenth. The specimen sequenced was PBMCs or T cells enriched from blood (not recorded which). These TCRs come from a woman aged 30 to 39 who had recovered from COVID-19.

V and J are TRBV29-1 and TRBJ2-2, with D hard to call. Looked up from germline, CDR1 is SQVTM and CDR2 is ANQGSEA. The CDR3 is 14 residues long. Trimming left V 7 bases short and J 1 base short, with 13 bases between. The CDR3 loop reads CSALPQMNTGELFF. DNA for the CDR3: TGCAGCGCCCTCCCACAGATGAACACCGGGGAGCTGTTTTTT.

This clone was observed many times. This sample also contains other DNA sequences that code for the same CDR3. The CDR3: CSVAVNTEAFF. DNA of the CDR3: TGCAGCGTTGCAGTGAACACTGAAGCTTTCTTT. V and J are TRBV29-1 and TRBJ1-1; D is unclear. The CDR3 covers 11 residues. Germline-derived CDR1 and CDR2 are SQVTM and ANQGSEA. V was shortened by 4 bases and J by 0 bases, with 3 bases between the two germline ends.

V and J are TRBV27 and TRBJ2-5; TRBD2 matches at 12 bases. The CDR3 spans 17 residues. Trimming removed 3 bases from V and 4 bases from J; junction bases left unmatched: 9. From germline, CDR1 is MNHEY and CDR2 SMNVEV (reference sequence). CDR3 residues: CASSFSRLAGVLETQYF. CDR3 bases: TGTGCCAGCAGTTTCTCCAGACTAGCGGGAGTGCTAGAGACCCAGTACTTC.

The chain employs TRBV10-3 and TRBJ2-7; D is possibly TRBD1 (6 bases). This CDR3 spans 14 amino acids. Germline CDR1 reads ENHRY; CDR2 reads SYGVKD. Trimming took 7 bases from V and 1 from J, leaving 14 bases between them. CDR3 DNA: TGTGCCATCACCCAAACAGGGCAATCCTACGAGCAGTACTTC. It yields the protein CAITQTGQSYEQYF.

The chain employs TRBV5-6 and TRBJ2-1, with 7 nucleotides matching TRBD2. The V gene end was trimmed by 2 bases and the J gene end by 4 bases; junction bases not matched to a gene: 9. CDR1 is SGHDT, CDR2 YYEEEE, per germline. This CDR3 has 16 residues. The CDR3 DNA reads as TGTGCCAGCAGCTTCGGACTAAGCGGGGCATACAATGAGCAGTTCTTC. It yields the protein CASSFGLSGAYNEQFF. The complete variable domain, with remaining parts taken from reference TRBV5-6 and TRBJ2-1, reads DAGVTQSPTHLIKTRGQQVTLRCSPKSGHDTVSWYQQALGQGPQFIFQYYEEEERQRGNFPDRFSGHQFPNYSSELNVNALLLGDSALYLCASSFGLSGAYNEQFFGPGTRLTVL.

This chain links TRBV2 with TRBJ2-5, with a possible D match to TRBD2 (6 bases). Germline CDR1 reads SNHLY; CDR2 reads FYNNEI. V was clipped by 5 bases and J by 5 bases, with 12 bases between them. The CDR3 has 13 amino acids. The CDR3: CASSFLAFETQYF. In nucleotides, the CDR3 is TGTGCCAGCAGTTTTCTAGCGTTTGAGACCCAGTACTTC. The whole variable domain, remainder taken from reference TRBV2 and TRBJ2-5, is EPEVTQTPSHQVTQMGQEVILRCVPISNHLYFYWYRQILGQKVEFLVSFYNNEISEKSEIFDDQFSVERPDGSNFTLKIRSTKLEDSAMYFCASSFLAFETQYFGPGTRLLVL.

The chain has TRBV7-9 and TRBJ1-1; D gene uncertain. The CDR3 sequence is 19 residues long. Per germline, CDR1 SEHNR and CDR2 FQNEAQ (reference sequence). Trimming removed 5 bases from V and 4 bases from J, with 29 bases in between. The DNA for the CDR3 is TGTGCCAGCAGCAAAGAATATCAAACACTATTAAGCCTAGGCACTGAAGCTTTCTTT. As protein: CASSKEYQTLLSLGTEAFF.